The 21 T cell receptor beta chains presented below share a single source sample, sequenced in a study of T-cell reconstitution after alpha-beta-depleted transplantation in children. A library of TCRbeta sequences, prepared with unique molecular identifiers, was generated. Via MiXCR, TCRdb re-called the PCR reads, giving one row per CDR3 protein. The sample lists more than 550,000 distinct CDR3 sequences, over 9.5% occurring once. The sample was PBMCs from the stem cell graft donor, taken from the stem cell graft. These receptors were taken from a human donor who donated a stem cell graft to a child with acute myeloid leukemia.

Ten or more counts support this clonotype. The chain is built from TRBV9 and TRBJ2-1, with D tentatively TRBD1 (7 bases). This CDR3 contains 16 residues. Trimming pared 1 base from V and 8 bases from J, leaving 19 bases between. Germline loops: CDR1 SGDLS, CDR2 YYNGEE. CDR3 coding DNA: TGTGCCAGCAGCGTATTCGGGACTCAGGGGGTCGATGAGCAGTTCTTC. Its protein product is CASSVFGTQGVDEQFF.

This clonotype showed up just a few times. The genes are TRBV20-1 and TRBJ2-1; 10 bases map to TRBD2. Germline-derived CDR1 and CDR2 are DFQATT and SNEGSKA (reference sequence). After removal of 3 bases from V and 7 bases from J, the junction contained 6 bases not matched to a gene. The CDR3 is 14 residues long. CDR3 sequence: CSASLAGVRNEQFF. Written as DNA, the CDR3 is TGCAGTGCTAGCCTAGCGGGGGTTAGAAATGAGCAGTTCTTC.

This clonotype appeared a few times. The chain is built from TRBV5-1 and TRBJ1-1; 9 nucleotides agree with TRBD1. The CDR3 length is 15 residues. The V gene's germline CDR1 is SGHRS and CDR2 YFSETQ. J lost 7 bases, V lost 4 bases, and 11 bases had no gene match. The CDR3 nucleotides are TGCGCCAGCAGCATTGGGGACAGGGAAGTCCTTGAAGCTTTCTTT. Its protein product is CASSIGDREVLEAFF.

This clonotype was seen at least ten times. The chain uses TRBV27 and TRBJ2-7; TRBD1 agrees at 12 bases. The CDR3 consists of 15 residues. The ends lost 5 bases at V and 6 bases at J; junction bases unmatched: 8. Germline assignment: CDR1 MNHEY and CDR2 SMNVEV (reference sequence). The CDR3 nucleotides are TGTGCCAGCAGTCCTGGGACAGGGGGCGGTTTCGAGCAGTACTTC. Translated: CASSPGTGGGFEQYF.

This clonotype occurred many times. This chain uses TRBV20-1 with TRBJ1-5; TRBD1 aligns across 7 bases. The V gene end was trimmed by 5 bases and the J gene end by 3 bases; junction bases not matched to a gene: 4. This CDR3 is built from 13 residues. Germline values: CDR1 DFQATT, CDR2 SNEGSKA (reference sequence). CDR3 loop: CSASQGINQPQHF. CDR3 sequence (DNA): TGCAGTGCTTCACAGGGGATCAATCAGCCCCAGCATTTT.

With respect to this clonotype: A much larger clone lies one base from this, so it may be a read error. The chain employs TRBV5-1 and TRBJ2-7; D ambiguous. CDR3 size: 12 residues. Germline values: CDR1 SGHRS, CDR2 YFSETQ. Deletions cut 3 bases from V and 2 bases from J, with 6 bases between. The chain's CDR3 is CASSSKTYEQYF. CDR3 sequence (DNA): TGCGCCAGCAGCTCGAAAACCTACGAGCAGTACTTC.

This clonotype was picked up a small number of times. This chain links TRBV5-1 with TRBJ2-7, with 9 bases that match TRBD2. V dropped 1 base and J dropped 3; count of bases not matched to a gene: 8. Germline CDR1 is SGHRS and CDR2 is YFSETQ. The CDR3 contains 16 residues. The CDR3 DNA sequence: TGCGCCAGCAGCTTGCACGCAAGACTAGCGGACTACGAGCAGTACTTC. Its protein is CASSLHARLADYEQYF. Filled out from reference TRBV5-1 and TRBJ2-7, the complete variable domain reads KAGVTQTPRYLIKTRGQQVTLSCSPISGHRSVSWYQQTPGQGLQFLFEYFSETQRNKGNFPGRFSGRQFSNSRSEMNVSTLELGDSALYLCASSLHARLADYEQYFGPGTRLTVT.

This clonotype was counted only a few times. This sequence joins TRBV29-1 and TRBJ2-5; a possible D gene is TRBD1 (5 bases). CDR1 and CDR2 (germline): SQVTM, ANQGSEA. The CDR3 totals 15 residues. The V end lost 4 bases, the J end lost 2 bases, and 17 bases lay between the germline ends. The CDR3 here is CSVVQRLTVQETQYF. Written as DNA, the CDR3 is TGCAGCGTTGTCCAGAGACTGACAGTTCAAGAGACCCAGTACTTC.

CDR3 in DNA: TGTGCCACCAGGCGCGGGGGTGGCTACACCTTC. Its translation is CATRRGGGYTF. This chain uses TRBV25-1 with TRBJ1-2; D is possibly TRBD1 (5 bases). The CDR3 is 11 amino acids. V was trimmed by 10 bases and J by 7 bases, leaving 13 bases between them. Looked up from germline, CDR1 is MGHDK and CDR2 is SYGVNS.

The chain joins TRBV11-1 to TRBJ2-7; maybe TRBD2 (5 bases). Germline lookup yields CDR1 SGHAT and CDR2 FQDESV (reference sequence). Deletions cut 4 bases from V and 0 bases from J, with 19 bases between. This CDR3 comprises 17 residues. CDR3 nucleotides: TGTGCCAGCAGCTCCCGAGAGTCGACGGGATACTCCTACGAGCAGTACTTC. It specifies CASSSRESTGYSYEQYF. Looking up the rest from reference TRBV11-1 and TRBJ2-7 gives the full variable domain: EAEVAQSPRYKITEKSQAVAFWCDPISGHATLYWYRQILGQGPELLVQFQDESVVDDSQLPKDRFSAERLKGVDSTLKIQPAELGDSAMYLCASSSRESTGYSYEQYFGPGTRLTVT.

The sample holds many counts of this clonotype. The V gene is TRBV29-1, the J gene TRBJ2-7; TRBD1 is a possible D gene (5 bases). V lost 2 bases and J 2 bases, leaving 7 bases between the germline ends. Germline values: CDR1 SQVTM, CDR2 ANQGSEA. The CDR3 runs to 12 residues. In nucleotides, the CDR3 is TGCAGCGTTGAAACAGGAACCTACGAGCAGTACTTC. Its translation: CSVETGTYEQYF.

This clonotype showed up just a few times. V is TRBV30 and J is TRBJ2-3; D is possibly TRBD1 or TRBD2 (5 bases each). CDR3 length: 14 residues. The germline V gene has CDR1 GTSNPN and CDR2 SVGIG (reference sequence). With 5 bases removed from V and 4 bases from J, the gap between germline ends came to 16 bases. DNA of the CDR3: TGTGCCTGGGCCGGGGCCCTGAACCCAGATACGCAGTATTTT. Protein product: CAWAGALNPDTQYF.

The chain carries TRBV2 and TRBJ2-5; the D is unclear. The CDR3 has 16 amino acids. Germline values: CDR1 SNHLY, CDR2 FYNNEI. V was trimmed by 6 bases and J by 2 bases, leaving 19 bases between them. The CDR3 nucleotides are TGTGCCAGCAGGCAAAGACCTACGGAGTCTCAAGAGACCCAGTACTTC. This encodes CASRQRPTESQETQYF.

The chain uses TRBV3-1 and TRBJ1-2; D might be TRBD1 (5 bases). V was pared by 2 bases and J by 5 bases, with 15 bases between. The CDR3 is 15 residues long. The germline V gene has CDR1 LGHDT and CDR2 YNNKEL (reference sequence). The CDR3 nucleotides are TGTGCCAGCAGCCAACCCACCAACGGGGGATATGGCTACACCTTC. As protein: CASSQPTNGGYGYTF.

This clonotype has at least ten counts. The chain is built from TRBV4-2 and TRBJ2-1; the D gene is possibly TRBD2 (7 bases). The germline gives CDR1 LGHNA, CDR2 YNFKEQ. The V end lost 1 base, the J end lost 4 bases, and 17 bases lay between the germline ends. The CDR3 has 17 residues. CDR3 DNA sequence: TGTGCCAGCAGCCAAGGGGTGGGGGGGGCTGTATACAATGAGCAGTTCTTC. This sequence encodes CASSQGVGGAVYNEQFF.

This chain links TRBV27 with TRBJ2-2, with 7 bases that match TRBD2. Per germline, CDR1 MNHEY and CDR2 SMNVEV (reference sequence). The V and J ends lost 2 bases and 4 bases, in that order; junction bases with no gene match: 4. This CDR3 comprises 15 residues. CDR3 in amino acids: CASSLIGTITGELFF. CDR3 sequence (DNA): TGTGCCAGCAGTTTAATCGGGACTATCACCGGGGAGCTGTTTTTT.

This clonotype was seen a few times. This sequence joins TRBV7-2 and TRBJ1-5, with a possible D match to TRBD1 (5 bases). V was trimmed by 5 bases and J by 3 bases, leaving 17 bases between them. Germline V gives CDR1 SGHTA, CDR2 FQGNSA. This CDR3 spans 16 amino acids. CDR3 coding DNA: TGTGCCAGCAGCGGACGGGACTTCGGCCCCAATCAGCCCCAGCATTTT. Translated, it gives CASSGRDFGPNQPQHF.

This clonotype appeared many times. The CDR3 reads CSVALNTEAFF. In nucleotides, the CDR3 is TGCAGCGTTGCCCTGAACACTGAAGCTTTCTTT. This sequence joins TRBV29-1 and TRBJ1-1; D remains ambiguous. CDR3 length: 11 amino acids. The V and J ends lost 4 bases and 0 bases respectively, with 3 bases between them. Germline V lookup: CDR1 SQVTM, CDR2 ANQGSEA.

This clonotype was observed many times. The V and J genes are TRBV6-5 and TRBJ2-1, with TRBD2 identical over 7 bases. The CDR3 is 15 residues long. Germline trimming cut 7 bases from V and 0 bases from J; bases unmatched to any gene: 6. Germline V gives CDR1 MNHEY, CDR2 SVGAGI. CDR3 DNA sequence: TGTGCCAGCAAACGCGGCGGGAGCTCCTACAATGAGCAGTTCTTC. This translates into CASKRGGSSYNEQFF.

The CDR3 DNA follows: TGTGCCACCAGTGGGAGGGGACAGGTGGAATCTGGGGCCAACGTCCTGACTTTC. This encodes CATSGRGQVESGANVLTF. This chain connects TRBV24-1 to TRBJ2-6; 8 nucleotides match TRBD1. J gave up 1 base and V 5 bases, and 9 bases lay outside the gene matches. The CDR3 runs 18 residues. The germline V gene encodes CDR1 KGHDR and CDR2 SFDVKD.

This clonotype was recorded a few times. V usage is TRBV29-1 and J usage is TRBJ2-2; tentative D call: TRBD2 (6 bases). Germline CDR1 reads SQVTM; CDR2 reads ANQGSEA. The CDR3 covers 14 residues. The V gene lost 6 bases and the J gene lost 1 base, with 12 bases spanning the gap. The CDR3, as DNA: TGCAGCGTGGTGGGACTTTTGAACACCGGGGAGCTGTTTTTT. Translating gives CSVVGLLNTGELFF.